This TCR beta chain was profiled in a study of cytomegalovirus exposure and HLA in healthy donors. The PCR contained 60 Vbeta and 13 Jbeta primers. Clones were read by immunoSEQ multiplex PCR, and TCRdb kept only the in-frame ones, dropping some. This sample has some 130,000 clones, with about 80% found just once. The ends lost 0 bases at V and 4 bases at J; junction bases unmatched: 16. Germline CDR1 reads LGHNT; CDR2 reads FRNRAP. This CDR3 is built from 19 residues. This TCR was recovered from a human donor in good health. The chain is built from TRBV12-5 and TRBJ1-2; TRBD1 aligns across 8 bases. The sequenced material came from PBMCs. The CDR3 sequence is CASGLVIPGQDATGYGYTF. In DNA form, the CDR3 reads TGTGCTAGTGGTTTGGTCATTCCGGGACAGGATGCGACTGGCTATGGCTACACCTTC.